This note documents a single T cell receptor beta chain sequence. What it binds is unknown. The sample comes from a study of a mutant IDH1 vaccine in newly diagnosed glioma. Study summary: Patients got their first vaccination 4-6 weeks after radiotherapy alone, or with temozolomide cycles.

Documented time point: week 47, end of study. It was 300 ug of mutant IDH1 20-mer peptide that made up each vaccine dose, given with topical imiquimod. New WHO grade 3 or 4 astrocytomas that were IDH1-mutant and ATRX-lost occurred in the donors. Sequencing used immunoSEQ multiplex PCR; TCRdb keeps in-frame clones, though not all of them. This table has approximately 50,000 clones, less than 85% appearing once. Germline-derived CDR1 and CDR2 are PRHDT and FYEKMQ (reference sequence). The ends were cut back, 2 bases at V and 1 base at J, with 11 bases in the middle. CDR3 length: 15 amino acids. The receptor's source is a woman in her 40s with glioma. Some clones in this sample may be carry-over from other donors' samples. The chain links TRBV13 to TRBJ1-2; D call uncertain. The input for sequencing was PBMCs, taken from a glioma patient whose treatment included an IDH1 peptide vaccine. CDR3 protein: CASSLSSAINYGYTF. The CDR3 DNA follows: TGTGCCAGCAGCTTATCGTCAGCCATTAACTATGGCTACACCTTC. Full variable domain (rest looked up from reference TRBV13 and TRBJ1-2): AAGVIQSPRHLIKEKRETATLKCYPIPRHDTVYWYQQGPGQDPQFLISFYEKMQSDKGSIPDRFSAQQFSDYHSELNMSSLELGDSALYFCASSLSSAINYGYTFGSGTRLTVV.